These T cell receptor beta chains were read from a single sample in a study of blood T cell repertoires in COVID-19. Sequenced by immunoSEQ multiplex PCR; TCRdb stores in-frame clones only, minus some. The repertoire has about 270,000 clones, approximately 90% of them found once; the top ten carry about 3%. The sample taken for sequencing was PBMCs or T cells enriched from blood (not recorded which). Every receptor here comes from a man aged 40-49 years who had been exposed to COVID-19. CDR3s include the opening cysteine and the closing phenylalanine or tryptophan. Fields, in order: D gene, V gene, J gene, clone size, CDR3 protein, CDR3 DNA. D genes are given only for firm matches. Clone size appears in some rows only: once, few, many, or a class for an expanded clone.

.	TRBV6-2/TRBV6-3	TRBJ2-5	.	CASSYRDSYEGRETQYF	TGTGCCAGCAGTTACCGTGACTCGTATGAGGGCCGAGAGACCCAGTACTTC
.	TRBV27	TRBJ1-6	.	CASSSTGKPLHF	TGTGCCAGCAGTTCTACAGGGAAACCCCTCCACTTT
TRBD1	TRBV5-1	TRBJ1-1	.	CASSWGTGLGTEAFF	TGCGCCAGCTCCTGGGGGACAGGCTTGGGCACTGAAGCTTTCTTT
TRBD2	TRBV27	TRBJ2-3	.	CASISQRDFTDTQYF	TGTGCCAGCATTTCTCAGCGGGATTTCACAGATACGCAGTATTTT
TRBD2	TRBV14	TRBJ2-1	.	CASSQDLTSGDNEQFF	TGTGCCAGCAGCCAAGATTTAACTAGCGGTGACAATGAGCAGTTCTTC
TRBD1	TRBV19	TRBJ1-1	.	CASSMGQGMAEAFF	TGTGCCAGTAGTATGGGACAGGGGATGGCTGAAGCTTTCTTT
TRBD1	TRBV7-9	TRBJ1-2	.	CASSWTGDGYTF	TGTGCCAGCAGCTGGACAGGGGATGGCTACACCTTC
TRBD2	TRBV7-9	TRBJ2-1	once	CASSLLEVIAGGWNEQFF	TGTGCCAGCAGCTTATTAGAAGTTATTGCGGGAGGTTGGAATGAGCAGTTCTTC
.	TRBV5-1	TRBJ1-1	.	CASTGTQNTEAFF	TGCGCCAGCACCGGGACACAAAACACTGAAGCTTTCTTT
TRBD1	TRBV24-1	TRBJ1-4	few	CATSDLQGEILEKLFF	TGTGCCACCAGTGATTTGCAGGGGGAGATTTTGGAAAAACTGTTTTTT
.	TRBV7-3	TRBJ2-4	.	CASSLVPRDDIQYF	TGTGCCAGCAGCTTAGTTCCCAGGGATGACATTCAGTACTTC
TRBD1	TRBV5-1	TRBJ2-1	.	CASSLNTGASYNEQFF	TGCGCCAGCAGCTTGAATACAGGGGCTTCGTACAATGAGCAGTTCTTC
TRBD2	TRBV7-2	TRBJ2-7	.	CASSSPGLAMDLLTYEQYF	TGTGCCAGCAGCTCGCCGGGACTAGCAATGGACCTGCTAACCTACGAGCAGTACTTC
.	TRBV15	TRBJ2-2	.	CATSNRDTGELFF	TGTGCCACCAGCAACCGGGACACCGGGGAGCTGTTTTTT
.	TRBV28	TRBJ1-1	.	CASSPGQPNTEAFF	TGTGCCAGCAGTCCAGGACAGCCGAACACTGAAGCTTTCTTT
TRBD1	TRBV6-1	TRBJ1-4	.	CASSETGYSEKLFF	TGTGCCAGCAGTGAGACAGGGTACAGTGAAAAACTGTTTTTT
TRBD1	TRBV9	TRBJ1-1	.	CASTKITGQGHTEAFF	TGTGCCAGCACCAAAATTACTGGACAGGGCCACACTGAAGCTTTCTTT
.	TRBV7-9	TRBJ2-3	.	CASSFETTDTQYF	TGTGCCAGCAGCTTCGAGACAACAGATACGCAGTATTTT
.	TRBV6-5	TRBJ1-1	.	CASSYEPGLLNTEAFF	TGTGCCAGCAGTTACGAACCGGGACTCCTGAACACTGAAGCTTTCTTT
TRBD1	TRBV19	TRBJ2-6	.	CATRTGGGSGANVLTF	TGTGCCACCCGGACAGGGGGGGGGTCTGGGGCCAACGTCCTGACTTTC
.	TRBV25-1	TRBJ2-7	.	CASSEEGSGESYEQYF	TGTGCCAGCAGTGAAGAGGGTAGCGGAGAAAGCTACGAGCAGTACTTC
.	TRBV28	TRBJ2-2	.	CASSLGQGFSGELFF	TGTGCCAGCAGTTTAGGCCAGGGATTTTCCGGGGAGCTGTTTTTT
.	TRBV7-9	TRBJ2-1	.	CASSSSRGLYNNEQFF	TGTGCCAGCAGCTCAAGTAGGGGACTGTACAACAATGAGCAGTTCTTC
TRBD1	TRBV18	TRBJ1-1	.	CASSQSQGVMGTEAFF	TGTGCCAGCTCACAATCACAGGGGGTCATGGGCACTGAAGCTTTCTTT
TRBD2	TRBV19	TRBJ2-1	.	CASTWLREGTNEQFF	TGTGCCAGTACCTGGTTGCGGGAGGGCACTAATGAGCAGTTCTTC
TRBD2	TRBV6-5	TRBJ2-7	.	CASRRGAPYEQYF	TGTGCCAGCAGGCGGGGGGCGCCCTACGAGCAGTACTTC
.	TRBV21-1	TRBJ2-5	.	CARSLAETQYF	TGTGCCCGGTCCCTCGCCGAGACCCAGTACTTC
TRBD1	TRBV7-6	TRBJ1-4	once	CASSLDRGLANEKLFF	TGTGCCAGCAGCTTAGACAGGGGGCTGGCTAATGAAAAACTGTTTTTT
.	TRBV6-1	TRBJ1-4	.	CASSESGGNEKLFF	TGTGCCAGCAGTGAATCTGGGGGGAATGAAAAACTGTTTTTT
TRBD1	TRBV19	TRBJ1-1	.	CASSARGQTPNTEAFF	TGTGCCAGTAGTGCCAGGGGGCAGACCCCGAACACTGAAGCTTTCTTT
.	TRBV7-3	TRBJ2-1	.	CASSLSAGGGGEQFF	TGTGCCAGCAGCTTATCAGCTGGGGGCGGAGGTGAGCAGTTCTTC
TRBD1	TRBV9	TRBJ2-2	once	CASSVARTGNTGELFF	TGTGCCAGCAGCGTAGCCCGGACAGGGAACACCGGGGAGCTGTTTTTT